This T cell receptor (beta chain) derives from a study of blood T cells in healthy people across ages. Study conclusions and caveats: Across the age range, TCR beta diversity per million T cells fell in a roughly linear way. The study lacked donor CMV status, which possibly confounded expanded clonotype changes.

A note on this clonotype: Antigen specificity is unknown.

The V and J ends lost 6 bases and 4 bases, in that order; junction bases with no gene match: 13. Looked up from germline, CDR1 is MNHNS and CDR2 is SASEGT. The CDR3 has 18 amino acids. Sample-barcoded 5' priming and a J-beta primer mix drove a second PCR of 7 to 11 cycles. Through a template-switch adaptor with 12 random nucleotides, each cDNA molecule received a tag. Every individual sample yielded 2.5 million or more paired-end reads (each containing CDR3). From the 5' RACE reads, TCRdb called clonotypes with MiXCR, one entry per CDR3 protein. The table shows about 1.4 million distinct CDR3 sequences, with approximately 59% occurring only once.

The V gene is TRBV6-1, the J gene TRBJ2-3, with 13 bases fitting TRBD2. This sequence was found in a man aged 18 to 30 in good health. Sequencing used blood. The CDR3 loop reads CASSRIFTSGGASDTQYF. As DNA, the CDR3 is TGTGCCAGCAGCCGGATTTTCACTAGCGGGGGGGCCTCAGATACGCAGTATTTT.